The 4 T cell receptor beta chains below come from one sample, sequenced in a study of T cell responses to AZD1222 COVID-19 vaccine. Libraries were prepared by immunoSEQ multiplex PCR; TCRdb keeps only in-frame clonotypes and omits some of them. The data contain about 75,000 clones, approximately 88% of them singletons. The specimen comprised peripheral blood, sampled 28 days after the second dose of the MenACWY control vaccine. All receptors derive from an adult who received the MenACWY meningococcal vaccine as a control.

This clone was found a few times. The chain links TRBV6-5 to TRBJ2-1, with 7 bases that match TRBD2. Germline CDR1 reads MNHEY; CDR2 reads SVGAGI. The CDR3 runs to 16 residues. V dropped 2 bases and J dropped 3; count of bases not matched to a gene: 7. CDR3 sequence reads: CASSYQSGVNYNEQFF. CDR3 DNA sequence: TGTGCCAGCAGTTACCAAAGCGGGGTTAACTACAATGAGCAGTTCTTC.

The chain couples TRBV10-3 to TRBJ2-3, with TRBD2 matching over 13 bases. The CDR3 loop spans 16 amino acids. Looked up from germline, CDR1 is ENHRY and CDR2 is SYGVKD. V lost 3 bases to trimming and J lost 5 bases; unmatched junction nucleotides: 5. CDR3 DNA sequence: TGTGCCATCAGTGAAGGGACTAGCGGGGAGCTAGATACGCAGTATTTT. This translates into CAISEGTSGELDTQYF.

This clone was recorded only once. The chain recombines TRBV10-1 with TRBJ1-1; TRBD1 matches 9 bases. Germline lookup yields CDR1 WNHNN and CDR2 SYGVQD (reference sequence). This CDR3 comprises 15 residues. V lost 6 bases and J lost 5; bases outside the gene matches: 10. As DNA, the CDR3 is TGCGCCAGCAGGACCCCGGGACAGGGCCCGACTGAAGCTTTCTTT. Its protein product is CASRTPGQGPTEAFF.

The chain uses TRBV5-1 and TRBJ1-4, with D unclear. The V end lost 1 base, the J end lost 0 bases, and 4 bases lay between the germline ends. The germline V gene encodes CDR1 SGHRS and CDR2 YFSETQ. The CDR3 length is 14 residues. This chain's CDR3 is CASSLTATNEKLFF. CDR3 coding DNA: TGCGCCAGCAGCTTGACAGCAACTAATGAAAAACTGTTTTTT.